A single sample gave rise to the 9 T cell receptor beta chains below, sequenced in a study of T-cell memory formation after mild COVID-19. TCRdb re-derived calls from the 5' RACE reads in MiXCR, one entry per CDR3 protein. The sample lists approximately 300,000 distinct CDR3 sequences, 7.5% to 9.5% seen once, with around a fifth in the top ten. The sample comprised PBMCs or a T cell subset sorted from them (not recorded which). Receptors originate from a man aged 18-30 years who had mild COVID-19 (a few samples of this study predate the infection). Cell type and time point are not known.

In its sample, this clonotype was seen a few times. The V and J genes are TRBV27 and TRBJ2-3; D remains ambiguous. Trimming removed 5 bases from V and 4 bases from J, with 10 bases in between. The germline V gene encodes CDR1 MNHEY and CDR2 SMNVEV (reference sequence). CDR3 length: 13 amino acids. Here the CDR3 DNA reads TGTGCCAGCAGTCCCCGGGCCTCAGATACGCAGTATTTT. It codes for CASSPRASDTQYF.

Only a few counts were recorded for this clonotype. The chain is built from TRBV7-9 and TRBJ2-7; 7 bases fit TRBD2. Germline assignment: CDR1 SEHNR and CDR2 FQNEAQ (reference sequence). J lost 6 bases, V lost 0 bases, and 17 bases had no gene match. This CDR3 has 18 residues. In nucleotides, the CDR3 is TGTGCCAGCAGCTTAGCGTTTTTAGGGGACTACTCCGCCGCCGAGCAGTACGTC. Encoded protein: CASSLAFLGDYSAAEQYV.

V and J are TRBV9 and TRBJ1-4; D ambiguous. V was cut by 4 bases and J by 7 bases, with 14 bases left in between. Per the germline V gene, CDR1 is SGDLS and CDR2 is YYNGEE. This CDR3 comprises 14 residues. DNA of the CDR3: TGTGCCAGCAGCCCAGGCGCGGTAACTGAAAAACTGTTTTTT. It translates to CASSPGAVTEKLFF.

At least ten counts were recorded for this clonotype. The chain recombines TRBV5-1 with TRBJ2-7; D remains ambiguous. Germline V gene lookup returns CDR1 SGHRS and CDR2 YFSETQ. V lost 3 bases and J lost 5, with 18 bases in between. The CDR3 consists of 15 residues. In DNA, the CDR3 is TGCGCCAGCAGCTATGTATCCGGGCCTGGGAACGAGCAGTACGTC. The encoded protein is CASSYVSGPGNEQYV.

This clonotype was seen a few times. The genes are TRBV2 and TRBJ2-2; D is unresolved. V shed 7 bases and J shed 6 bases, with 9 bases lying between them. The CDR3 length is 12 residues. Germline V CDR1 and CDR2: SNHLY, FYNNEI. The DNA of the CDR3 is TGTGCCAGCATCAGCCGGCCCGGGGAGCTGTTTTTT. It is translated as CASISRPGELFF.

In this sample, this clonotype turned up a few times. The chain recombines TRBV27 with TRBJ2-7, with a weak D call TRBD1 (5 bases). Trimming pared 6 bases from V and 0 bases from J, leaving 12 bases between. CDR1 and CDR2 from the germline V gene are MNHEY and SMNVEV (reference sequence). CDR3 size: 14 residues. The CDR3 sequence: CASRPWGSSYEQYF. The DNA for the CDR3 is TGTGCCAGCAGACCCTGGGGCAGCTCCTACGAGCAGTACTTC.

This clonotype was detected only a few times. One junction end does not reproduce the germline sequence, and a read error may be involved. The chain employs TRBV9 and TRBJ2-3, with D possibly TRBD1 on 5 matching bases. The CDR3 spans 14 residues. The germline V gene has CDR1 SGDLS and CDR2 YYNGEE. The CDR3 loop reads CASSAGPGTDTQYF. CDR3 coding DNA: TGTGCCAGCAGCGCAGGGCCGGGCACGGATACGCAGTATTTT.

In this sample, this clonotype turned up many times. The gene calls are TRBV6-6 and TRBJ2-1; D possibly corresponds to TRBD2 (7 bases). Trimming shortened V by 2 bases and J by 6 bases, and 23 bases separated the two germline ends. CDR3 length: 18 residues. Germline V gene data show CDR1 as MNHNY and CDR2 as SVGAGI (reference sequence). In DNA, the CDR3 is TGTGCCAGCAGTTACCGGAACGCGCGGGGGCCCATGAGCAATGAGCAGTTCTTC. It codes for CASSYRNARGPMSNEQFF.

The sample holds a few counts of this clonotype. The chain employs TRBV6-1 and TRBJ2-5, with TRBD1 as a possible D gene (6 bases). Germline V gene lookup returns CDR1 MNHNS and CDR2 SASEGT. The CDR3 runs to 15 residues. Trimming shortened V by 7 bases and J by 5 bases, and 20 bases separated the two germline ends. CDR3 in amino acids: CASKIGQGDIETQYF. CDR3 sequence (DNA): TGTGCCAGCAAAATAGGGCAAGGGGACATCGAGACCCAGTACTTC.